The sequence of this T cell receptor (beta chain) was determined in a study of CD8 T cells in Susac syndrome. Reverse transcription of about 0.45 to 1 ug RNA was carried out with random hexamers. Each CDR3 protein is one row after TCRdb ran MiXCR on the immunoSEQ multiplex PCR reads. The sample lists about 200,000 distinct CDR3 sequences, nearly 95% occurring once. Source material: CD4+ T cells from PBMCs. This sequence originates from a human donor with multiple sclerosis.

CDR3 sequence: CASSQDRDYGYTF. DNA of the CDR3: TGCGCCAGCAGCCAAGACAGGGACTATGGCTACACCTTC. V gene TRBV4-1 combines with J gene TRBJ1-2; a possible D gene is TRBD1 (5 bases). V lost 0 bases and J 3 bases, leaving 5 bases between the germline ends. Germline lookup yields CDR1 MGHRA and CDR2 YSYEKL. The CDR3 has 13 amino acids.